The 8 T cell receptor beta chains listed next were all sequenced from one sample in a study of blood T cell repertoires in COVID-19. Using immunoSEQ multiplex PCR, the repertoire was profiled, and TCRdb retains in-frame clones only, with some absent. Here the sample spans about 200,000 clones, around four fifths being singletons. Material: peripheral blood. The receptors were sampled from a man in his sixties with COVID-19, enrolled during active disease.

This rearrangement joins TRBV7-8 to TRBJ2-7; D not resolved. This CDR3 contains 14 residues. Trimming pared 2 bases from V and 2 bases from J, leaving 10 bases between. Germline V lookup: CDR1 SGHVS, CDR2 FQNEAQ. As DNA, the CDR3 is TGTGCCAGCAGCTTAATGTCACGAGCCTACGAGCAGTACTTC. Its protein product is CASSLMSRAYEQYF.

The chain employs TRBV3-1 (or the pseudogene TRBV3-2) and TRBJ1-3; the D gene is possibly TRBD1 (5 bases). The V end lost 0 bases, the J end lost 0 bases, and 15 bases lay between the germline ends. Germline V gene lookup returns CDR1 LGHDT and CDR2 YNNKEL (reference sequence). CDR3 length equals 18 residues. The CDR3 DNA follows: TGTGCCAGCAGCCAAGACCTCCGACAGCTCAACTCTGGAAACACCATATATTTT. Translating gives CASSQDLRQLNSGNTIYF.

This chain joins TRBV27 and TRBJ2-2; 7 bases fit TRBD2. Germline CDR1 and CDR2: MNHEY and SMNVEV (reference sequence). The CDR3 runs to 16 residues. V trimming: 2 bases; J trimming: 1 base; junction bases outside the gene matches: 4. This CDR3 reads CASSLGASGNTGELFF. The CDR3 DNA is TGTGCCAGCAGTTTAGGGGCTAGCGGGAACACCGGGGAGCTGTTTTTT.

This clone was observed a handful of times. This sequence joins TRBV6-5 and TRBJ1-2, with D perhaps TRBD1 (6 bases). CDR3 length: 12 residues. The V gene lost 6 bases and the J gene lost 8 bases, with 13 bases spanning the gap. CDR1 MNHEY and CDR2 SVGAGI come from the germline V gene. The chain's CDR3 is CASRGQSRGYTF. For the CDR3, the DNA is TGTGCCAGCAGAGGACAGTCAAGAGGCTACACCTTC.

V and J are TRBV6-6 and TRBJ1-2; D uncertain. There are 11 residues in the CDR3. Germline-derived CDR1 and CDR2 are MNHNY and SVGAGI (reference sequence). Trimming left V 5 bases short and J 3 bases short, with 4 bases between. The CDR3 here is CASSADYGYTF. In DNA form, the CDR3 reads TGTGCCAGCAGTGCGGACTATGGCTACACCTTC.

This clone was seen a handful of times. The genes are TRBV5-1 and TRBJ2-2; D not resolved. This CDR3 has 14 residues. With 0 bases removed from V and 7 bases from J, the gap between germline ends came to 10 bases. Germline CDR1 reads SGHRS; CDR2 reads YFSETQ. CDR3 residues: CASSLGRRLGELFF. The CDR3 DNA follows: TGCGCCAGCAGCTTGGGGCGGCGTCTCGGGGAGCTGTTTTTT.

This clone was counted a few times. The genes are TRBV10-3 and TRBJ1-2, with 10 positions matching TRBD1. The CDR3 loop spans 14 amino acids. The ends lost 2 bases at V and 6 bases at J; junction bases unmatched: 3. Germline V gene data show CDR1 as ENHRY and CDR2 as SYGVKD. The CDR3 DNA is TGTGCCATCAGTGAGAGGACAGGGGGTAATGGCTACACCTTC. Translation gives CAISERTGGNGYTF.

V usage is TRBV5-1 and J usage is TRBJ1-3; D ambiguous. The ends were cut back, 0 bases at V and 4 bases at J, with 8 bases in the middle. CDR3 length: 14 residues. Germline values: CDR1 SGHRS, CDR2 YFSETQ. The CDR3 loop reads CASSLEYFGNTIYF. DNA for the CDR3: TGCGCCAGCAGCTTGGAGTACTTCGGAAACACCATATATTTT.